Listed below are T cell receptor beta chains from one sample, sequenced in a study of blood T cell repertoires in COVID-19. TCRdb keeps only in-frame clones here, not all; method: immunoSEQ multiplex PCR. The profile shows hundreds of thousands of clones, more than 80% of them singletons. The specimen was PBMCs or T cells enriched from blood (not recorded which). The receptors were gathered from a woman under 30 who had recovered from COVID-19. Each CDR3 is given with its conserved first and last residue. A D gene is named only where the DNA matches it firmly. Part of the rows lack a size; the others show once, few, many or a class for expanded clones.

D	J	size	V	DNA	CDR3
-	TRBJ1-1	-	TRBV6-4	TGTGCCAGCAGTGAGGGCCGGATGAACACTGAAGCTTTCTTT	CASSEGRMNTEAFF
-	TRBJ1-2	few	TRBV7-9	TGTGCCAGCAGCTTAGGGACAGACCCATATGGCTACACCTTC	CASSLGTDPYGYTF
TRBD2	TRBJ2-3	-	TRBV4-2	TGTGCCAGCAGCCAAGAATTGGCGGCTAGCGGGGAGACCACGCAGTATTTT	CASSQELAASGETTQYF
-	TRBJ2-4	-	TRBV5-5	TGTGCCAGCAGCCCCGGACCTTGGAGGGCCAAAAACATTCAGTACTTC	CASSPGPWRAKNIQYF
TRBD1	TRBJ1-6	-	TRBV27	TGTGCCAGCAGTCACATCGGGGGACAGGGAATGGGTTCACCCCTCCACTTT	CASSHIGGQGMGSPLHF
TRBD1	TRBJ1-6	-	TRBV6-5	TGTGCCAGCAGTTTAACACAGGGGAGCAATAATTCACCCCTCCACTTT	CASSLTQGSNNSPLHF
TRBD1	TRBJ1-1	-	TRBV6-2/TRBV6-3	TGTGCCAGCAGTTACATAGACAGGGGTCGTACTGAAGCTTTCTTT	CASSYIDRGRTEAFF
TRBD1	TRBJ2-5	-	TRBV5-4	TGTGCCAGCAGCCCCCGAGGACAGGGGGCTTGGGAGACCCAGTACTTC	CASSPRGQGAWETQYF
TRBD1	TRBJ1-2	once	TRBV28	TGTGCCGGGGCAGACAGGGGCTATGGCTACACCTTC	CAGADRGYGYTF
TRBD1	TRBJ1-5	-	TRBV19	TGTGCCAGTGCGACAGGGGAAAAGGGCAATCAGCCCCAGCATTTT	CASATGEKGNQPQHF
TRBD1	TRBJ1-1	-	TRBV10-2	TGCGCCAGCAGTGAGTCCCCCCGATTTGACAGGGCTGAAGCTTTCTTT	CASSESPRFDRAEAFF
-	TRBJ2-7	-	TRBV18	TGTGCCAGCTCACCAGACACCAGCTACGAGCAGTACTTC	CASSPDTSYEQYF
TRBD1	TRBJ2-1	once	TRBV5-1	TGCGCCAGCAGCTGGACAGGGGGCTACAATGAGCAGTTCTTC	CASSWTGGYNEQFF
-	TRBJ1-2	few	TRBV5-1	TGCGCCAGCAGCGAGTTTATTCGAGATGGCTACACCTTC	CASSEFIRDGYTF
-	TRBJ1-1	-	TRBV5-1	TGCGCCAGCAGCCCGGTACGGGGGGGGACTGAAGCTTTCTTT	CASSPVRGGTEAFF
-	TRBJ1-3	-	TRBV2	TGTGCCAGCACTGAAGGTAAACACTCTGGAAACACCATATATTTT	CASTEGKHSGNTIYF
-	TRBJ1-6	-	TRBV5-1	TGCGCCAGCAGCTTGGGCGGAGGACGGATTAATTCACCCCTCCACTTT	CASSLGGGRINSPLHF
TRBD1	TRBJ1-5	-	TRBV7-2	TGTGCCAGCAGCTTAGTGGCAGGGGGGAATCAGCCCCAGCATTTT	CASSLVAGGNQPQHF
TRBD1	TRBJ2-5	-	TRBV5-1	TGCGCCAGCAGCTTGGAAGGGACAGGGAATGGGGAGACCCAGTACTTC	CASSLEGTGNGETQYF
TRBD1	TRBJ1-2	-	TRBV5-1	TGCGCCAGCAGAGGGGCAGGGGGCCTCGACTATGGCTACACCTTC	CASRGAGGLDYGYTF
-	TRBJ1-3	-	TRBV19	TGTGCCAGTAGGACTGATCAGAGCTCTGGAAACACCATATATTTT	CASRTDQSSGNTIYF
-	TRBJ1-3	-	TRBV19	TGTGCCAGTAGTATAGTGGGCAGGGGTACTGGAAACACCATATATTTT	CASSIVGRGTGNTIYF
-	TRBJ1-1	-	TRBV5-1	TGCGCCAGCAGCTGGGCCGCAGGCACTGAAGCTTTCTTT	CASSWAAGTEAFF
-	TRBJ1-2	-	TRBV18	TGTGCCAGCTCATCTACAGGGAGCCCGTTTGGCTACACCTTC	CASSSTGSPFGYTF
TRBD1	TRBJ2-7	-	TRBV4-1	TGCGCCAGCAGCGCCGGGACAGGGGACTACGAGCAGTACTTC	CASSAGTGDYEQYF
-	TRBJ1-1	-	TRBV11-3	TGTGCCAGCAGCTTAGCAGGGGAAGGGACTGAAGCTTTCTTT	CASSLAGEGTEAFF
-	TRBJ2-6	-	TRBV30	TGTGCCTGGAGTGTGGCCGGGGGGCTTGGGGCCAACGTCCTGACTTTC	CAWSVAGGLGANVLTF
TRBD1	TRBJ1-6	-	TRBV5-1	TGCGCCAGCAGCTTGGAAGGACAGGGTTCACCCCTCCACTTT	CASSLEGQGSPLHF